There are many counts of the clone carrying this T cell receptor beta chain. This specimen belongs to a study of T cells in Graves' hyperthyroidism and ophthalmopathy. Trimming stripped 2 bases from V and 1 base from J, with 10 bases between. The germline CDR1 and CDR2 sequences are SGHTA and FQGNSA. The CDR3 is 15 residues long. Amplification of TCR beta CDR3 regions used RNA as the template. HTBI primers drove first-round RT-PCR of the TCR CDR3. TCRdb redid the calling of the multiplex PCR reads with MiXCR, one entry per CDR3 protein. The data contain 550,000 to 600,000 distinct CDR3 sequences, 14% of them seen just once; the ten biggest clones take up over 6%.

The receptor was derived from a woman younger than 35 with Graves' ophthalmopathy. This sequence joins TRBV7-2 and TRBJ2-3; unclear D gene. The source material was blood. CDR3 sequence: CASSLSVSRTDTQYF. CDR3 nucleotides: TGTGCCAGCAGCTTAAGTGTGTCCCGCACAGATACGCAGTATTTT.